What follows describes a single T cell receptor beta chain. Which antigen it targets is not known. One base away there is no much larger clone; base qualities are not given. The data were obtained in a study of shared clonotypes between healthy human individuals (dated by TCRdb to the early 2020s). Regarding the research as a whole: Three men and a couple of women, aged 18 to 49 years, made up the cohort. For each donor, CD4 naive and CD4 memory were each run on three plates, CD8 naive on two plates, and CD8 memory on one plate. The study deeply sequenced blood TCR repertoires of about 5 healthy adults to estimate repertoire size and the extent of clonotype sharing between individuals. To increase sequencing depth and limit assay-specific biases, different laboratories used diverse techniques to prepare libraries and sequence TCR repertoires. Between about 0.85 and 9.5 billion PBMCs per donor were obtained by leukapheresis. What the study reported, not specific to this receptor: Only blood was sampled, and tissue TCR repertoires likely differ from those in blood. Because the study included a small number of donors, the genetic and exposure-history diversity represented was limited. Compared with non-shared clonotypes, clonotypes shared by all four sorted-subset donors had higher generation probabilities. Pairwise subsampling indicated that sequencing depth was expected to affect the degree of clonotype sharing among donors. Naive subsets generally had larger estimated clonotype richness than memory subsets did. When a handful of donors were compared, the shared fraction of clonotypes was about 5% for naive CD4, approximately 3.3% for naive CD8, 2.3% for memory CD4, and around 0.4% for memory CD8. Rarefaction of sorted-subset datasets indicated incomplete sequencing despite the large sequencing depth.

Using the deep immunoSEQ assay, multiplex PCR amplified TCR CDR3 regions from genomic DNA. Extracted genomic DNA from each cell subset was distributed evenly across all wells of several immunoSEQ 96-well plates, and each plate was treated as a replicate. For sorted subsets, around 0.2 ug genomic DNA, equal to some 28,000 T cell genomes, was loaded into each replicate PCR. The purified libraries were quantified using a Qubit 3.0 fluorometer, sized with a Bioanalyzer 2100, and then quantified again using the KAPA Library Quantification kit. Every immunoSEQ 96-well plate was sequenced on a separate single-read 150-cycle Illumina NextSeq 550 flow cell. The authors' analysis ran thus. Because only junctional sequences without quality scores were contained in the immunoSEQ output, filtering matching that applied to full-length reads could not be performed. Sequences were annotated with PyIR, a Python wrapper for IgBLAST v1.9, and V/J genes and CDR3 were assigned using IMGT germline references. Reads were filtered out if the reads had weak V/J assignments (E-value above 1e-6), no CDR3, stop codons, out-of-frame junctions, or ambiguous translated residues. V3J clonotypes were defined as sequences sharing the same inferred V gene, J gene, and CDR3 amino acid sequence. Percentage overlap between repertoires was calculated by dividing the number of shared unique clonotypes by the size of the smaller repertoire. Three approaches were used to assess repertoire richness: RTK rarefaction, the Chao1 estimator, and Recon v2.1 estimates of unobserved clonotypes. For all TCRbeta clonotypes obtained by the gDNA method from a few donors, generation probabilities were computed with OLGA. The clones in this table, taken by TCRdb from immuneACCESS, are in-frame only. Not every clone is retained; where verified, under half of the shortfall comes from an unresolved V gene, and the cause of the rest is unknown. V and J calls and clone size come straight from that table; D and trimming were deduced from the DNA. For this sample there are 2 million to 2.5 million clones; 80% to 95% appear just once. 0.39% of the sample is in the top ten clones.

The donors were healthy, HIV-negative adults with no recently reported acute infections or vaccinations. All donors were Caucasian adults living in Nashville, Tennessee, USA. CD4+ T cells were enriched by magnetic negative selection, after which naive cells were positively selected on CD45RA and the negative fraction was taken as the memory subset. Blood was obtained by leukapheresis, after which PBMCs were separated by Ficoll-Histopaque density gradient centrifugation and cryopreserved in liquid nitrogen vapor phase. Analytical flow cytometry was used to check the purity and quantity of each magnetically sorted T cell population. Genomic DNA was isolated from every sorted fraction and measured by UV absorbance on a Nanodrop 2000c. V gives up 7 bases and J gives up 0 bases, and the segment between their germline ends measures 14 bases. Sequences SGHVS (CDR1) and FQNEAQ (CDR2) are obtained from the germline V gene. The CDR3 starts with the cysteine, ends with the phenylalanine, and has 15 residues. The only DNA kept is the CDR3, 45 bases in frame from the first base.

The specimen sequenced was naive CD4+ T cells from PBMCs. In the paper's terms, the cell subset or site label means: CD45RA+ positively selected. The receptor's source is a young man in good health. Some clones in this sample may be carry-over from other donors' samples. Rearrangement joined TRBV7-8 to TRBJ2-3; the D segment could be TRBD2, given 5 matching bases. The nucleotide sequence reads as follows: TGTGCCAGCAACCCGAGGGTCCCCAGCACAGATACGCAGTATTTT. Translation gives CASNPRVPSTDTQYF.